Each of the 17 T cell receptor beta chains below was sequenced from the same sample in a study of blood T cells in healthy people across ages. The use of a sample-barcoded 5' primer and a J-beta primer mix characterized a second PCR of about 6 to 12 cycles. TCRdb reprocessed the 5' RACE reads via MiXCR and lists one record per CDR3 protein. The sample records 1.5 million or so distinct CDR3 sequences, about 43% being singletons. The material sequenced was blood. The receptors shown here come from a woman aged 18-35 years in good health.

CDR3 residues: CASSYDRNYNEQYF. The CDR3 region has the DNA TGCGCCAGCAGCTACGACAGAAACTACAATGAGCAGTACTTC. V usage is TRBV5-1 and J usage is TRBJ2-1, with D possibly being TRBD1 (5 bases). The DNA end is a closer match to TRBJ2-7, so the J assignment may be wrong. Germline assignment: CDR1 SGHRS and CDR2 YFSETQ. The CDR3 is 14 residues long.

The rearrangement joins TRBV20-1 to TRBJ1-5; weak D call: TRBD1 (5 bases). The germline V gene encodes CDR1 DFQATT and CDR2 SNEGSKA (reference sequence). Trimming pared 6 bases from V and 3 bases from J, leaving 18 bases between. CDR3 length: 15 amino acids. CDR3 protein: CSALTGGQDNQPQHF. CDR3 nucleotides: TGCAGTGCCCTCACCGGGGGTCAAGACAATCAGCCCCAGCATTTT.

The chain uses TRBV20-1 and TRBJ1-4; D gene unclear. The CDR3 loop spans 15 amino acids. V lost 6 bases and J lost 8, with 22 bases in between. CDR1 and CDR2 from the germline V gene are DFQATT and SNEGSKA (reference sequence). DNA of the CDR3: TGCAGTGCCCCGAAAATTACTTCGGACGGCGAAAAACTGTTTTTT. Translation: CSAPKITSDGEKLFF.

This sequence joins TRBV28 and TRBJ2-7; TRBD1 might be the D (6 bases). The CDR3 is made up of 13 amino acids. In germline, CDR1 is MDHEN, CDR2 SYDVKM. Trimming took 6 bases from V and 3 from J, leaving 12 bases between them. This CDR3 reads CASSRARGYEQYF. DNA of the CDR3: TGTGCCAGCAGCCGGGCCAGGGGCTACGAGCAGTACTTC.

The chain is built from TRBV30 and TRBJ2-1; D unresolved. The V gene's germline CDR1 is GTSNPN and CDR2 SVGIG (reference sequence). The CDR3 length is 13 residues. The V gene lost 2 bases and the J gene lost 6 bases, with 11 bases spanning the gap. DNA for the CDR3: TGTGCCTGGAGTAAGATGGCGGCCAATGAGCAGTTCTTC. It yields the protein CAWSKMAANEQFF.

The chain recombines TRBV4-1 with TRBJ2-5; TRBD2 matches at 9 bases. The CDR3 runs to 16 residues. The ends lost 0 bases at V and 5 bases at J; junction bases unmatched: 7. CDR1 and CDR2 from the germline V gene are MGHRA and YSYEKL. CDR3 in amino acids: CASSQDRLAGRETQYF. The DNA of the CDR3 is TGCGCCAGCAGCCAAGATCGGCTAGCGGGGAGGGAGACCCAGTACTTC.

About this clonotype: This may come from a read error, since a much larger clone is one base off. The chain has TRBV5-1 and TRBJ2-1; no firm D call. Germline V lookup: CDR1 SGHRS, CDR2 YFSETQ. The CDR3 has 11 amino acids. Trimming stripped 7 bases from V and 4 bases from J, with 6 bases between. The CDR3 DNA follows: TGCGCCAGCCTCGGGTACAATGAGCAGTTCTTC. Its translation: CASLGYNEQFF.

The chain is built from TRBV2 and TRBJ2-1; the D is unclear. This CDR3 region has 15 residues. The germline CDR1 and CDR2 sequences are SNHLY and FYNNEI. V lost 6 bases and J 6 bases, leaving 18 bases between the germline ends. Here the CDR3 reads CASSPGLKRFNEQFF. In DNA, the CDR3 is TGTGCCAGCAGCCCCGGGTTAAAGCGTTTCAATGAGCAGTTCTTC.

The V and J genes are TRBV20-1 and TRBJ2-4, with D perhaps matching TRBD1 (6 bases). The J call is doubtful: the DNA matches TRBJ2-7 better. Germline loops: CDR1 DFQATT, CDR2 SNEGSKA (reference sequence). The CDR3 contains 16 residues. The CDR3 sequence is CSARPPGGDNSYEQYF. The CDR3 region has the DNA TGCAGTGCTAGACCCCCCGGTGGGGACAACTCCTACGAGCAGTACTTC.

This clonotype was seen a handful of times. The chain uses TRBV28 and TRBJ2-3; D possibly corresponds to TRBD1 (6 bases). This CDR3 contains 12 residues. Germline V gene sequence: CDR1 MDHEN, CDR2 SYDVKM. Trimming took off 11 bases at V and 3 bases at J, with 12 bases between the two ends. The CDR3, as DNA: TGTGCCTCCAGACAGGCTACAGATACGCAGTATTTT. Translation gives CASRQATDTQYF.

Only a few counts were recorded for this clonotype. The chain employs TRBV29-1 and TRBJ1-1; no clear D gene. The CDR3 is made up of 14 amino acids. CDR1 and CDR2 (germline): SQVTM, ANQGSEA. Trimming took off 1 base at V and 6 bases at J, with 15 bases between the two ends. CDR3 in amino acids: CSVEGLGGRAEAFF. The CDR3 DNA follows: TGCAGCGTTGAAGGTTTAGGAGGGAGGGCTGAAGCTTTCTTT.

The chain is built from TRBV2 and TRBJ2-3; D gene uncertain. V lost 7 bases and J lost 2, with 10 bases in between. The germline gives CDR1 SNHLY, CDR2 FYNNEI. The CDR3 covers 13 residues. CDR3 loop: CASKIQLTDTQYF. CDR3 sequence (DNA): TGTGCCAGCAAGATTCAGCTCACAGATACGCAGTATTTT.

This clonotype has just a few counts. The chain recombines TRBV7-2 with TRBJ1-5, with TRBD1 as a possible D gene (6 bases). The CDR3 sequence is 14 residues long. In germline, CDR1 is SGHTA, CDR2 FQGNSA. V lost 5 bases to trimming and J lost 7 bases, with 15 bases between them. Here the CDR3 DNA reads TGTGCCAGCAGCCTGGACTGGGACAACCAGCCCCAGCATTTT. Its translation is CASSLDWDNQPQHF.

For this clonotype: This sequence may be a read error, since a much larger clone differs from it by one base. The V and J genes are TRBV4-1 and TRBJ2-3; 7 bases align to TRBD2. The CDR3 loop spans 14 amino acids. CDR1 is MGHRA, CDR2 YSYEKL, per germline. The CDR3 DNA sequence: TGCGCCAGCAGCCAAACTCCACGGGGGGATACGGAGTATTTT. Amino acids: CASSQTPRGDTEYF.

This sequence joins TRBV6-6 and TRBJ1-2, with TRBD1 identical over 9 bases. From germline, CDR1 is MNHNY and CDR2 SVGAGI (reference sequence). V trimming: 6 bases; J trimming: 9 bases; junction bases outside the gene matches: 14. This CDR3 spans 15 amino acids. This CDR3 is CASRENAGTGKSYTF. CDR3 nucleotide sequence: TGTGCCAGCAGAGAAAACGCCGGGACAGGGAAAAGCTACACCTTC.

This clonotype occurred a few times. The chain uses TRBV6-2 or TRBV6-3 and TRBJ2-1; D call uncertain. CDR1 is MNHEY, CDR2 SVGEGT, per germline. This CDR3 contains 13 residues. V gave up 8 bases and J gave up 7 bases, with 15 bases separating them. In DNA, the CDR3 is TGTGCCAGCCTTAAGGGCGGTGGTAATGAGCAGTTCTTC. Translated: CASLKGGGNEQFF.

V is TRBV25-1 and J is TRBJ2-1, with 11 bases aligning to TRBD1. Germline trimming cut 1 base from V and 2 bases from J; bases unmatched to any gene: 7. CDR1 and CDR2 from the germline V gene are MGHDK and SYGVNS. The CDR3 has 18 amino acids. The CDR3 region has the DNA TGTGCCAGCAGTGAATTACCCAGGACAGGGGGCGCCTACAATGAGCAGTTCTTC. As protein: CASSELPRTGGAYNEQFF.